Below, 32 T cell receptor beta chains from the same sample are listed, as sequenced in a study of Ad26.COV2.S vaccination and SARS-CoV-2 variants. Here immunoSEQ multiplex PCR was the method, and the copy in TCRdb shows in-frame clones only, minus some. The repertoire has hundreds of thousands of clones, roughly 90% of them found once; the top ten carry around 6.1%. Treatment: some 19 received Ad26.COV2.S at low or high dose, single or two shots; about five received placebo; per-sample allocation not given. All samples were drawn on day 63, counting from the first vaccine or placebo injection. The material was peripheral blood, obtained in a trial of Ad26.COV2.S vaccine versus placebo. The receptors were sampled from a person aged 18-60 years who received the Ad26.COV2.S COVID-19 vaccine or a placebo.

This chain uses TRBV6-5 with TRBJ1-3; TRBD1 matches 10 bases. Germline V gene data show CDR1 as MNHEY and CDR2 as SVGAGI. The V and J ends lost 4 bases and 8 bases, in that order; junction bases with no gene match: 8. The CDR3 is 15 residues long. CDR3 sequence: CASSFRDRGYDTIYF. CDR3 nucleotides: TGTGCCAGCAGTTTCCGGGACAGGGGATATGACACCATATATTTT.

This clone was observed once. The genes are TRBV2 and TRBJ2-6; no reliable D call. Trimming shortened V by 4 bases and J by 0 bases, and 7 bases separated the two germline ends. CDR3 size: 15 residues. Per the germline V gene, CDR1 is SNHLY and CDR2 is FYNNEI. The CDR3 sequence is CASSVSSSGANVLTF. Written as DNA, the CDR3 is TGTGCCAGCAGTGTGAGCAGCTCTGGGGCCAACGTCCTGACTTTC.

The rearrangement uses TRBV27 and TRBJ1-1; D is unclear. The CDR3 extends over 13 amino acids. Germline V gene sequence: CDR1 MNHEY, CDR2 SMNVEV (reference sequence). V shed 0 bases and J shed 8 bases, with 10 bases lying between them. DNA for the CDR3: TGTGCCAGCAGTTTATCTCGCAGCAGGGAAGCTTTCTTT. The encoded protein is CASSLSRSREAFF.

The V gene is TRBV5-1, the J gene TRBJ2-7; TRBD1 agrees at 10 bases. Trimming took 0 bases from V and 5 from J; bases not matched to a gene: 2. There are 14 residues in the CDR3. Germline V gene sequence: CDR1 SGHRS, CDR2 YFSETQ. CDR3 sequence (DNA): TGCGCCAGCAGCTTGGGGGACAGGGGTAACGAGCAGTACTTC. Amino acid sequence: CASSLGDRGNEQYF.

The chain couples TRBV5-1 to TRBJ1-2; no reliable D call. Trimming left V 0 bases short and J 0 bases short, with 9 bases between. This CDR3 is built from 15 residues. CDR1 is SGHRS, CDR2 YFSETQ, per germline. CDR3 sequence: CASSLGATSNYGYTF. The CDR3 DNA sequence: TGCGCCAGCAGCTTGGGGGCGACATCTAACTATGGCTACACCTTC.

V and J are TRBV5-1 and TRBJ2-7, with TRBD1 identical over 8 bases. This CDR3 spans 15 amino acids. Looked up from germline, CDR1 is SGHRS and CDR2 is YFSETQ. Germline trimming cut 2 bases from V and 1 base from J; bases unmatched to any gene: 5. CDR3 sequence reads: CASSFSTGVSYEQYF. DNA of the CDR3: TGCGCCAGCAGCTTTTCGACAGGGGTGTCCTACGAGCAGTACTTC. The variable domain in full, completed from reference TRBV5-1 and TRBJ2-7, reads KAGVTQTPRYLIKTRGQQVTLSCSPISGHRSVSWYQQTPGQGLQFLFEYFSETQRNKGNFPGRFSGRQFSNSRSEMNVSTLELGDSALYLCASSFSTGVSYEQYFGPGTRLTVT.

The gene calls are TRBV20-1 and TRBJ1-4, with TRBD1 as a possible D gene (5 bases). Germline V gene data show CDR1 as DFQATT and CDR2 as SNEGSKA (reference sequence). The CDR3 sequence is 15 residues long. V lost 3 bases, J lost 2 bases, and 13 bases lay in between. The CDR3 loop is CSASAGLKTNEKLFF. The CDR3 DNA sequence: TGCAGTGCTAGTGCAGGGCTGAAGACTAATGAAAAACTGTTTTTT.

This chain connects TRBV5-1 to TRBJ2-1; a weak D match, TRBD2 (5 bases). The V end lost 1 base, the J end lost 2 bases, and 13 bases lay between the germline ends. Germline V lookup: CDR1 SGHRS, CDR2 YFSETQ. The CDR3 has 16 amino acids. The CDR3 loop reads CASSLRLASTYNEQFF. CDR3 DNA sequence: TGCGCCAGCAGCTTGAGGCTAGCAAGCACCTACAATGAGCAGTTCTTC.

This clone was recorded once. CDR3: CASSSGETYEQYF. CDR3 DNA sequence: TGTGCCAGCAGTTCCGGAGAGACCTACGAGCAGTACTTC. The chain carries TRBV6-5 and TRBJ2-7; D unclear. Germline CDR1 is MNHEY and CDR2 is SVGAGI. This CDR3 comprises 13 residues. Trimming cost V 4 bases and J 2 bases, with 9 bases left between them.

The rearrangement uses TRBV10-2 and TRBJ2-2; 9 nucleotides align to TRBD1. The CDR3 covers 16 residues. V dropped 3 bases and J dropped 5; count of bases not matched to a gene: 7. Germline values: CDR1 WSHSY, CDR2 SAAADI. In nucleotides, the CDR3 is TGCGCCAGCAGTGATCTACAGGGGGCGGGAACCGGGGAGCTGTTTTTT. Translating it yields CASSDLQGAGTGELFF.

The chain couples TRBV5-4 to TRBJ2-3; 13 bases are a match to TRBD2. The CDR3 has 19 residues. Per germline, CDR1 SGHNT and CDR2 YYREEE (reference sequence). Trimming at V came to 4 bases and at J to 3 bases, leaving 14 bases not matched to a gene. In DNA form, the CDR3 reads TGTGCCAGCAGCGCACCCGGACTAGCGGGAGTTCGGAGAACAGATACGCAGTATTTT. Translating gives CASSAPGLAGVRRTDTQYF.

This clone appeared once. The rearrangement joins TRBV5-4 to TRBJ1-1; a possible D gene is TRBD1 (5 bases). CDR1 and CDR2 from the germline V gene are SGHNT and YYREEE (reference sequence). The CDR3 has 15 amino acids. Trimming stripped 4 bases from V and 4 bases from J, with 17 bases between. CDR3 coding DNA: TGTGCCAGCAGCAGCATGTCAGGGTCAGGCACTGAAGCTTTCTTT. Translated: CASSSMSGSGTEAFF.

This clone was seen only once. This chain links TRBV6-6 with TRBJ2-6; perhaps TRBD2 as D (5 bases). The CDR3 runs to 15 residues. Germline CDR1 is MNHNY and CDR2 is SVGAGI (reference sequence). Trimming pared 1 base from V and 2 bases from J, leaving 6 bases between. The CDR3 loop reads CASSYFGTGANVLTF. CDR3 bases: TGTGCCAGCAGTTACTTCGGGACTGGGGCCAACGTCCTGACTTTC.

This chain joins TRBV29-1 and TRBJ2-1, with D perhaps matching TRBD1 (6 bases). The V gene lost 4 bases and the J gene lost 7 bases, with 14 bases spanning the gap. This CDR3 is built from 13 residues. Germline lookup yields CDR1 SQVTM and CDR2 ANQGSEA. The CDR3 loop reads CSVVQGNSNEQFF. The CDR3 region has the DNA TGCAGCGTTGTACAGGGTAATTCGAATGAGCAGTTCTTC.

Note on this clone: The same CDR3 can be traced to other DNA sequences in this sample. This sequence joins TRBV5-1 and TRBJ2-7; D is unresolved. The ends were cut back, 3 bases at V and 1 base at J, with 2 bases in the middle. There are 11 residues in the CDR3. From germline, CDR1 is SGHRS and CDR2 YFSETQ. DNA for the CDR3: TGCGCCAGCAGCTCGTCCTACGAGCAGTACTTC. It codes for CASSSSYEQYF.

Here the CDR3 DNA reads TGCAGCCTAGGGAGGGACTATGGCTACACCTTC. This sequence encodes CSLGRDYGYTF. The chain combines TRBV29-1 with TRBJ1-2; D unclear. V was cut by 8 bases and J by 3 bases, with 10 bases left in between. CDR3 length: 11 residues. CDR1 and CDR2 (germline): SQVTM, ANQGSEA.

The V call is TRBV19, the J call TRBJ2-2; no clear D. The germline gives CDR1 LNHDA, CDR2 SQIVND (reference sequence). Deletions cut 2 bases from V and 4 bases from J, with 14 bases between. CDR3 length: 16 amino acids. For the CDR3, the DNA is TGTGCCAGTAGTATAATGGGGTCAGTCGGCACCGGGGAGCTGTTTTTT. It yields the protein CASSIMGSVGTGELFF.

This chain uses TRBV4-1 with TRBJ2-4, with 10 bases matching TRBD2. CDR3 length: 15 residues. Germline V gene lookup returns CDR1 MGHRA and CDR2 YSYEKL. V shed 4 bases and J 7 bases; nucleotides not matched to a gene: 7. The DNA for the CDR3 is TGCGCCAGCAGCCGCCTACTAGCGGGGAGTAACATTCAGTACTTC. This encodes CASSRLLAGSNIQYF.

J is TRBJ2-7 and V is TRBV19, with 8 bases that match TRBD2. This CDR3 has 14 amino acids. From germline, CDR1 is LNHDA and CDR2 SQIVND (reference sequence). J lost 4 bases, V lost 7 bases, and 9 bases had no gene match. CDR3 sequence reads: CASTPSGSFYEQYF. CDR3 nucleotides: TGTGCCAGTACCCCAAGCGGGAGTTTTTACGAGCAGTACTTC.

The chain employs TRBV18 and TRBJ1-1; perhaps TRBD1 as D (5 bases). Per the germline V gene, CDR1 is KGHSH and CDR2 is LQKENI. CDR3 length equals 14 residues. V was clipped by 0 bases and J by 8 bases, with 13 bases between them. The CDR3 region has the DNA TGTGCCAGCTCACCACCGAGACCAGGGCGAGAAGCTTTCTTT. Protein sequence: CASSPPRPGREAFF. Together with reference TRBV18 and TRBJ1-1, the CDR3 gives the full variable domain: NAGVMQNPRHLVRRRGQEARLRCSPMKGHSHVYWYRQLPEEGLKFMVYLQKENIIDESGMPKERFSAEFPKEGPSILRIQQVVRGDSAAYFCASSPPRPGREAFFGQGTRLTVV.

The genes are TRBV29-1 and TRBJ2-3, with TRBD2 matching 12 bases. The CDR3 is 16 residues long. Trimming at V came to 6 bases and at J to 2 bases, leaving 9 bases not matched to a gene. CDR1 SQVTM and CDR2 ANQGSEA come from the germline V gene. CDR3 sequence reads: CSVATRLAGVTDTQYF. In DNA, the CDR3 is TGCAGCGTCGCGACCCGACTAGCGGGAGTCACAGATACGCAGTATTTT.

This chain connects TRBV19 to TRBJ1-1; TRBD1 agrees at 9 bases. With 5 bases clipped from V and 5 bases from J, the junction kept 12 bases outside the gene matches. Germline assignment: CDR1 LNHDA and CDR2 SQIVND (reference sequence). This CDR3 has 16 amino acids. The CDR3 nucleotides read TGTGCCAGTAGTCCAGGGACAGGGTCGCTGGGGACTGAAGCTTTCTTT. It specifies CASSPGTGSLGTEAFF.

The CDR3 DNA sequence: TGTGCCAGCACATCGCAGGAGCGGGGCGAGCAGTACTTC. Its protein is CASTSQERGEQYF. The J gene is TRBJ2-7, the V gene TRBV11-1; 7 bases match TRBD2. Germline lookup yields CDR1 SGHAT and CDR2 FQDESV (reference sequence). J lost 6 bases, V lost 7 bases, and 9 bases had no gene match. The CDR3 sequence is 13 residues long.

This clone has more than one count but fewer than ten. The rearrangement uses TRBV28 and TRBJ1-1; 7 positions match TRBD1. Germline V gives CDR1 MDHEN, CDR2 SYDVKM. Germline trimming cut 5 bases from V and 2 bases from J; bases unmatched to any gene: 8. The CDR3 consists of 15 residues. The CDR3 bases are TGTGCCAGCAGTCCTCAGACAGGGATAAACACTGAAGCTTTCTTT. It codes for CASSPQTGINTEAFF.

The chain carries TRBV12-3 or TRBV12-4 and TRBJ2-3; TRBD1 is a possible D gene (5 bases). This CDR3 contains 13 residues. Trimming removed 7 bases at V and 6 bases at J, with 14 bases between. The CDR3 DNA reads as TGTGCCAGCACCCCAGGGTCCCCGGATACGCAGTATTTT. It is translated as CASTPGSPDTQYF.

V is TRBV27 and J is TRBJ2-7, with D possibly being TRBD1 or TRBD2 (6 bases each). The germline V and J ends were trimmed by 5 bases and 1 base, with 12 bases remaining between them. From germline, CDR1 is MNHEY and CDR2 SMNVEV (reference sequence). The length of the CDR3 is 14 residues. CDR3 residues: CASSEGGPSYEQYF. The CDR3 nucleotides are TGTGCCAGCAGTGAAGGGGGGCCTTCCTACGAGCAGTACTTC.

The genes are TRBV5-6 and TRBJ1-2; no clear D gene. V lost 0 bases to trimming and J lost 5 bases, with 20 bases between them. CDR1 is SGHDT, CDR2 YYEEEE, per germline. The CDR3 has 17 residues. The chain's CDR3 is CASSLEGILWSLYGYTF. CDR3 nucleotide sequence: TGTGCCAGCAGCTTGGAAGGCATCTTATGGTCGCTATATGGCTACACCTTC.

The chain uses TRBV5-1 and TRBJ1-1; perhaps TRBD1 as D (6 bases). The V and J ends lost 1 base and 10 bases respectively, with 14 bases between them. The CDR3 has 13 amino acids. CDR1 and CDR2 from the germline V gene are SGHRS and YFSETQ. CDR3 coding DNA: TGCGCCAGCAGCTTGAGGCAGGGGTTCGTAGCTTTCTTT. Encoded protein: CASSLRQGFVAFF.

This clone occurred a few times. The chain has TRBV23-1 and TRBJ1-2, with 9 positions matching TRBD1. TRBV23-1 is an ORF for which the function is uncertain. This CDR3 region has 19 residues. V lost 2 bases and J lost 5; bases outside the gene matches: 18. DNA of the CDR3: TGCGCCAGCAGTCAACCTCTAGCCGGGACAGGGTCCCTCGTGTATGGCTACACCTTC. Translating it yields CASSQPLAGTGSLVYGYTF.

The chain has TRBV29-1 and TRBJ2-2, with D possibly TRBD2 on 5 matching bases. V shed 7 bases and J shed 3 bases, with 12 bases lying between them. Germline V gene data show CDR1 as SQVTM and CDR2 as ANQGSEA. This CDR3 is built from 13 residues. The CDR3 nucleotides read TGCAGCGCTCCCCTAGCAGACACCGGGGAGCTGTTTTTT. This codes for CSAPLADTGELFF.

This clone was observed a handful of times. This sequence joins TRBV13 and TRBJ1-1; D is uncertain. Between the trimmed V and J ends, which lost 5 bases and 4 bases, there was a span of 8 bases. This CDR3 has 12 residues. Per germline, CDR1 PRHDT and CDR2 FYEKMQ (reference sequence). This CDR3 reads CASSRTRTEAFF. CDR3 DNA: TGTGCCAGCAGCCGGACTCGCACTGAAGCTTTCTTT. The full variable domain, rest sourced from reference TRBV13 and TRBJ1-1, is AAGVIQSPRHLIKEKRETATLKCYPIPRHDTVYWYQQGPGQDPQFLISFYEKMQSDKGSIPDRFSAQQFSDYHSELNMSSLELGDSALYFCASSRTRTEAFFGQGTRLTVV.

The chain is built from TRBV7-2 and TRBJ2-1, with 8 bases matching TRBD1. The V segment lost 5 bases and the J segment 9 bases; nucleotides outside the gene matches: 3. Looked up from germline, CDR1 is SGHTA and CDR2 is FQGNSA. The CDR3 loop spans 12 amino acids. CDR3 amino acids: CASSITGGEQFF. CDR3 DNA: TGTGCCAGCAGCATTACAGGGGGTGAGCAGTTCTTC. The full variable domain, rest sourced from reference TRBV7-2 and TRBJ2-1, is GAGVSQSPSNKVTEKGKDVELRCDPISGHTALYWYRQSLGQGLEFLIYFQGNSAPDKSGLPSDRFSAERTGGSVSTLTIQRTQQEDSAVYLCASSITGGEQFFGPGTRLTVL.